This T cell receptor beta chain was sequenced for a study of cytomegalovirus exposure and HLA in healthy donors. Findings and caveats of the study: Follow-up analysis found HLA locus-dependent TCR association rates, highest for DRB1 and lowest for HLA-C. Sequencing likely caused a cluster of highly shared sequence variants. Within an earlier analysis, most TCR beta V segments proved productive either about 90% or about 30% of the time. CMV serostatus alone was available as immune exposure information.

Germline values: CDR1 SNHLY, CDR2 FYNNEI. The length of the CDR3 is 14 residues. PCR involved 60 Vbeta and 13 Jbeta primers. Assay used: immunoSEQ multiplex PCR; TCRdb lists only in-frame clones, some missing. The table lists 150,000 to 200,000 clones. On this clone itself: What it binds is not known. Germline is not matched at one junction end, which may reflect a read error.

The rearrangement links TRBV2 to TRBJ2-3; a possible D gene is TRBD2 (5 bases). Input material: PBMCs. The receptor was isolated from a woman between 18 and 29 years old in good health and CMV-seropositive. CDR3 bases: TGTGCCAGCAGGGGGTGGTCTAGCACGGATACGCAGTATTTT. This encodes CASRGWSSTDTQYF.